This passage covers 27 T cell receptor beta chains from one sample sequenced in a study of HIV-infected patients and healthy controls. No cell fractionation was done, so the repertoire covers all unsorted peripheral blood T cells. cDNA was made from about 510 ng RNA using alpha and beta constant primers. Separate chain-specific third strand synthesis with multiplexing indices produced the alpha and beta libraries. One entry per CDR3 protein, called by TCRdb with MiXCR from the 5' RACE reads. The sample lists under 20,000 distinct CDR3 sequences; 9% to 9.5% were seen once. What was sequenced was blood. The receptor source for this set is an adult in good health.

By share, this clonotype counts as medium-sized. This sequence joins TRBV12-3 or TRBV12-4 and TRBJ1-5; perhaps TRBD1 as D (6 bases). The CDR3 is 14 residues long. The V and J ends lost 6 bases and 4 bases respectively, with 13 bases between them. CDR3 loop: CASSPVGGNQPQHF. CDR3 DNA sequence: TGTGCCAGCAGCCCGGTAGGGGGAAATCAGCCCCAGCATTTT.

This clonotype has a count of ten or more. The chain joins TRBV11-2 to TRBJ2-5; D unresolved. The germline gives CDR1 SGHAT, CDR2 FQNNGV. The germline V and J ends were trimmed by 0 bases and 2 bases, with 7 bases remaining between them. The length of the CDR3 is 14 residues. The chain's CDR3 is CASSLEPLQETQYF. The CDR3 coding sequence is TGTGCCAGCAGCTTAGAACCCCTACAAGAGACCCAGTACTTC.

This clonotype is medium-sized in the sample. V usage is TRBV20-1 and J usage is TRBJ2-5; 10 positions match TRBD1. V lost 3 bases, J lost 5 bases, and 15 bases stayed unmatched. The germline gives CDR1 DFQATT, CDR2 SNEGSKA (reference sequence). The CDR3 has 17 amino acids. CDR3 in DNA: TGCAGTGCTAGCGAGTTTGCGGGACAGGGGAATTTGGAGACCCAGTACTTC. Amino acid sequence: CSASEFAGQGNLETQYF.

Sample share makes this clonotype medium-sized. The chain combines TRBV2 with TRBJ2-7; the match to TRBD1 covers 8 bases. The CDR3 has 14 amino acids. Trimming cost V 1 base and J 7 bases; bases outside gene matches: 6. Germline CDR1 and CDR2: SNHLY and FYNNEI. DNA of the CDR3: TGTGCCAGCAGTGAAGTACAGGGGGGCCGAGAGCAGTACTTC. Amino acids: CASSEVQGGREQYF.

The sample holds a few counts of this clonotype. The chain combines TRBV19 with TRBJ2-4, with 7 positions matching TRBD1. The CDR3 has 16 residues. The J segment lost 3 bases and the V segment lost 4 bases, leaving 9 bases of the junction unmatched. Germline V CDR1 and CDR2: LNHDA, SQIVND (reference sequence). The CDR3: CASSKDDRVGKNIQYF. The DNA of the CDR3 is TGTGCCAGTAGTAAAGACGACAGGGTAGGCAAAAACATTCAGTACTTC.

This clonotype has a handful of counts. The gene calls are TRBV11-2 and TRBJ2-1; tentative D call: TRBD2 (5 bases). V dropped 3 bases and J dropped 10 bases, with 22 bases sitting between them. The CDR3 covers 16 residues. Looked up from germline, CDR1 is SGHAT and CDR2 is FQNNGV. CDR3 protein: CASSFSGYSLDGEQFF. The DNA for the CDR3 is TGTGCCAGCAGCTTCTCGGGGTATAGCTTGGACGGAGAGCAGTTCTTC.

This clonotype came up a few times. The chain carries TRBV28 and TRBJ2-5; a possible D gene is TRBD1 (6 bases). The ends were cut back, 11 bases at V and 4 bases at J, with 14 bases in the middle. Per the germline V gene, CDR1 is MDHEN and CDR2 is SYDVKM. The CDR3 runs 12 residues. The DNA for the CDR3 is TGTGCCGGCGACAGGTTCGGAGAGACCCAGTACTTC. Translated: CAGDRFGETQYF.

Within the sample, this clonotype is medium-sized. This chain's CDR3 is CASSFNGGGIQETQYF. CDR3 DNA: TGTGCCAGCAGCTTTAATGGCGGCGGTATACAAGAGACCCAGTACTTC. The V and J genes are TRBV7-8 and TRBJ2-5; the D is unclear. Germline V gives CDR1 SGHVS, CDR2 FQNEAQ. There are 16 residues in the CDR3. V lost 3 bases and J lost 2, with 16 bases in between.

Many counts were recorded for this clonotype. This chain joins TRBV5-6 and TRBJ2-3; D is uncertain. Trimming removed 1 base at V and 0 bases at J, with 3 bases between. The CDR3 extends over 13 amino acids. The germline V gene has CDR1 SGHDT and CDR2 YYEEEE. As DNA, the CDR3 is TGTGCCAGCAGCTTGCTCAGCACAGATACGCAGTATTTT. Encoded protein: CASSLLSTDTQYF.

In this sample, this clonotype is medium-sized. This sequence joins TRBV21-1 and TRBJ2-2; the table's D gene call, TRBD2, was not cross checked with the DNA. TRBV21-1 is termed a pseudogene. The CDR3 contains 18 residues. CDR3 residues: CASSKVRLAGGPTGELFF. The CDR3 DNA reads TGTGCCAGCAGCAAAGTCCGACTAGCGGGAGGGCCTACCGGGGAGCTGTTTTTT.

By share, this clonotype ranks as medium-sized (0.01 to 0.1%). CDR3 DNA sequence: TGTGCCAGCAGCCCTAGCCGAGAGACCCAGTACTTC. It codes for CASSPSRETQYF. The V call is TRBV11-2, the J call TRBJ2-5, with a possible D match to TRBD2 (5 bases). CDR3 length equals 12 residues. With 5 bases removed from V and 4 bases from J, the gap between germline ends came to 8 bases. Looked up from germline, CDR1 is SGHAT and CDR2 is FQNNGV.

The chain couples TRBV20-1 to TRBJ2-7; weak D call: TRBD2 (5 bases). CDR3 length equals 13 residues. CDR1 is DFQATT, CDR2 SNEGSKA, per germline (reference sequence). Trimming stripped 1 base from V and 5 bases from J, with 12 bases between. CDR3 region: CSARVGRANEQYV. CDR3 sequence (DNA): TGCAGTGCTAGAGTAGGGCGGGCAAACGAGCAGTACGTC.

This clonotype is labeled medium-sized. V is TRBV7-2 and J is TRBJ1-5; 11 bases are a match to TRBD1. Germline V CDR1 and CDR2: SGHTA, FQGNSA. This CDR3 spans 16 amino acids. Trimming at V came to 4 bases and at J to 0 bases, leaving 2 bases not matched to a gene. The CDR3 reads CASSWTGGRSNQPQHF. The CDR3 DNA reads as TGTGCCAGCAGCTGGACAGGGGGCCGTAGCAATCAGCCCCAGCATTTT.

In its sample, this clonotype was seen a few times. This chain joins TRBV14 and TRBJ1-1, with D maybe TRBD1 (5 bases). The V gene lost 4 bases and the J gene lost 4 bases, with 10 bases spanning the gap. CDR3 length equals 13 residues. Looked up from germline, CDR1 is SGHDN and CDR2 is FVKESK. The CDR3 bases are TGTGCCAGCAGCCTATTGGGGGGCACTGAAGCTTTCTTT. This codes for CASSLLGGTEAFF.

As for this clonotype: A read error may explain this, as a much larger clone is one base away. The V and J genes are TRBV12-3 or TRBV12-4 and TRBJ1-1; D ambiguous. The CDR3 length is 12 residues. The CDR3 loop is CAGSFWGTEAFF. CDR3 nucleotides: TGTGCCGGCAGTTTCTGGGGCACTGAAGCTTTCTTT.

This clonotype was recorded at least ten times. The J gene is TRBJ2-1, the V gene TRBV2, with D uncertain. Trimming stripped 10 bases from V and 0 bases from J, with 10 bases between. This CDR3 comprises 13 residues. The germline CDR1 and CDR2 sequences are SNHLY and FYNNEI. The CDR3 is CATLLDSYNEQFF. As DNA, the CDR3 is TGTGCCACCCTACTTGACTCCTACAATGAGCAGTTCTTC.

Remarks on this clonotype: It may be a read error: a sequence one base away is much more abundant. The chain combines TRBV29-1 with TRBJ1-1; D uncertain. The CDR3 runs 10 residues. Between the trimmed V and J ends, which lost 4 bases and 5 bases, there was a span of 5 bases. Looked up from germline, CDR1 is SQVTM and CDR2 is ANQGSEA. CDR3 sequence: CSVGETEAFF. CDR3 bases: TGCAGCGTTGGGGAGACTGAAGCTTTCTTT. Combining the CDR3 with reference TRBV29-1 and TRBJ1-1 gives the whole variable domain SAVISQKPSRDICQRGTSLTIQCQVDSQVTMMFWYRQQPGQSLTLIATANQGSEATYESGFVIDKFPISRPNLTFSTLTVSNMSPEDSSIYLCSVGETEAFFGQGTRLTVV.

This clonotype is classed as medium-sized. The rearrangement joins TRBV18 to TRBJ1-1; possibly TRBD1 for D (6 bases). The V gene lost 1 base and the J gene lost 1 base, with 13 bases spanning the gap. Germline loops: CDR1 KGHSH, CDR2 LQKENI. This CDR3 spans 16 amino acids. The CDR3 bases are TGTGCCAGCTCACCACTCTCCCAGGGGTCGAACACTGAAGCTTTCTTT. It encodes CASSPLSQGSNTEAFF. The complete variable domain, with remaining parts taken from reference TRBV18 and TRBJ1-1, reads NAGVMQNPRHLVRRRGQEARLRCSPMKGHSHVYWYRQLPEEGLKFMVYLQKENIIDESGMPKERFSAEFPKEGPSILRIQQVVRGDSAAYFCASSPLSQGSNTEAFFGQGTRLTVV.

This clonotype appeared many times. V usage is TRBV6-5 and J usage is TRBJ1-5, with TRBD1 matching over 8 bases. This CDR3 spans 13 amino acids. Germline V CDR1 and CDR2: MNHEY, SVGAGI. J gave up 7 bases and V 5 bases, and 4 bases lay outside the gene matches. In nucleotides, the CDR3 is TGTGCCAGCAGTAAGGGACAGGAGCAGCCCCAGCATTTT. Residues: CASSKGQEQPQHF.

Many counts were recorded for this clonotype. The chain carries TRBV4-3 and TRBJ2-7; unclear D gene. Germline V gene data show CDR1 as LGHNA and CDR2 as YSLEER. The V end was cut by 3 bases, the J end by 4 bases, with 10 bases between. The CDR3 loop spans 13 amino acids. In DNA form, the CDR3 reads TGCGCCAGCAGCCATGGTCTGGGATACGAGCAGTACTTC. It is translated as CASSHGLGYEQYF.

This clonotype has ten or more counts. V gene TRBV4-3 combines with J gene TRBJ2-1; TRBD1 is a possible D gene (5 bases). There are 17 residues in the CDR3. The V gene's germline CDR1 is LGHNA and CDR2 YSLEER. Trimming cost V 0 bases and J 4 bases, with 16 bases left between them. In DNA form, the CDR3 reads TGCGCCAGCAGCCAAGATCGCCGAGCGTCAGGGTACAATGAGCAGTTCTTC. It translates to CASSQDRRASGYNEQFF.

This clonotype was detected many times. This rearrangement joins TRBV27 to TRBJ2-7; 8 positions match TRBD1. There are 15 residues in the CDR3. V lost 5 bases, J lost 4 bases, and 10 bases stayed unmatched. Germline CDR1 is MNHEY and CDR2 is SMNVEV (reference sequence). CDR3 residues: CASSLGTGGGYEQYF. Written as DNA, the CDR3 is TGTGCCAGCAGTCTCGGGACAGGAGGAGGGTACGAGCAGTACTTC.

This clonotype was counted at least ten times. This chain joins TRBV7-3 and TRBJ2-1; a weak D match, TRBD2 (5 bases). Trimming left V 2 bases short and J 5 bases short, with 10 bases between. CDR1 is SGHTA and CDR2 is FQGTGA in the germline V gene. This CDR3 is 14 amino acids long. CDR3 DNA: TGTGCCAGCAGCTTAGAGGACGGGGACAATGAGCAGTTCTTC. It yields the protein CASSLEDGDNEQFF.

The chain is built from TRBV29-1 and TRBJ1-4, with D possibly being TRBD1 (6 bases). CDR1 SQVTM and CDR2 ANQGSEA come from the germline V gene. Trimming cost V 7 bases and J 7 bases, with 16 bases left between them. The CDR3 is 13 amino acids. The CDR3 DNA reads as TGCAGCGCGACAGGTCGGGGAAGTGAAAAACTGTTTTTT. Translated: CSATGRGSEKLFF.

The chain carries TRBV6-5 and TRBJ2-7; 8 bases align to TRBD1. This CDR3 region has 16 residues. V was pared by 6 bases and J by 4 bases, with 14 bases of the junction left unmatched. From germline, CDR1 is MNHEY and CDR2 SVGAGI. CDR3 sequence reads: CASSPDVDRGKYEQYF. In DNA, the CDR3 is TGTGCCAGCAGCCCTGACGTCGACAGGGGTAAATACGAGCAGTACTTC.

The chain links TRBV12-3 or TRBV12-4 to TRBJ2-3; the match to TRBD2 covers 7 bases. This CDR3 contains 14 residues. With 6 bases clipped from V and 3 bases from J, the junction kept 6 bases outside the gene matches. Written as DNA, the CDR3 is TGTGCCAGCAGCCCGGGGGGTCAGACAGATACGCAGTATTTT. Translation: CASSPGGQTDTQYF.

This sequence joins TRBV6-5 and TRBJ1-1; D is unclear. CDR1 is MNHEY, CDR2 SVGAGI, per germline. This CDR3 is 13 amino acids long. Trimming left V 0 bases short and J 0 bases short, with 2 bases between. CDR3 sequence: CASSYSLNTEAFF. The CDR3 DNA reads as TGTGCCAGCAGTTACTCGTTGAACACTGAAGCTTTCTTT.